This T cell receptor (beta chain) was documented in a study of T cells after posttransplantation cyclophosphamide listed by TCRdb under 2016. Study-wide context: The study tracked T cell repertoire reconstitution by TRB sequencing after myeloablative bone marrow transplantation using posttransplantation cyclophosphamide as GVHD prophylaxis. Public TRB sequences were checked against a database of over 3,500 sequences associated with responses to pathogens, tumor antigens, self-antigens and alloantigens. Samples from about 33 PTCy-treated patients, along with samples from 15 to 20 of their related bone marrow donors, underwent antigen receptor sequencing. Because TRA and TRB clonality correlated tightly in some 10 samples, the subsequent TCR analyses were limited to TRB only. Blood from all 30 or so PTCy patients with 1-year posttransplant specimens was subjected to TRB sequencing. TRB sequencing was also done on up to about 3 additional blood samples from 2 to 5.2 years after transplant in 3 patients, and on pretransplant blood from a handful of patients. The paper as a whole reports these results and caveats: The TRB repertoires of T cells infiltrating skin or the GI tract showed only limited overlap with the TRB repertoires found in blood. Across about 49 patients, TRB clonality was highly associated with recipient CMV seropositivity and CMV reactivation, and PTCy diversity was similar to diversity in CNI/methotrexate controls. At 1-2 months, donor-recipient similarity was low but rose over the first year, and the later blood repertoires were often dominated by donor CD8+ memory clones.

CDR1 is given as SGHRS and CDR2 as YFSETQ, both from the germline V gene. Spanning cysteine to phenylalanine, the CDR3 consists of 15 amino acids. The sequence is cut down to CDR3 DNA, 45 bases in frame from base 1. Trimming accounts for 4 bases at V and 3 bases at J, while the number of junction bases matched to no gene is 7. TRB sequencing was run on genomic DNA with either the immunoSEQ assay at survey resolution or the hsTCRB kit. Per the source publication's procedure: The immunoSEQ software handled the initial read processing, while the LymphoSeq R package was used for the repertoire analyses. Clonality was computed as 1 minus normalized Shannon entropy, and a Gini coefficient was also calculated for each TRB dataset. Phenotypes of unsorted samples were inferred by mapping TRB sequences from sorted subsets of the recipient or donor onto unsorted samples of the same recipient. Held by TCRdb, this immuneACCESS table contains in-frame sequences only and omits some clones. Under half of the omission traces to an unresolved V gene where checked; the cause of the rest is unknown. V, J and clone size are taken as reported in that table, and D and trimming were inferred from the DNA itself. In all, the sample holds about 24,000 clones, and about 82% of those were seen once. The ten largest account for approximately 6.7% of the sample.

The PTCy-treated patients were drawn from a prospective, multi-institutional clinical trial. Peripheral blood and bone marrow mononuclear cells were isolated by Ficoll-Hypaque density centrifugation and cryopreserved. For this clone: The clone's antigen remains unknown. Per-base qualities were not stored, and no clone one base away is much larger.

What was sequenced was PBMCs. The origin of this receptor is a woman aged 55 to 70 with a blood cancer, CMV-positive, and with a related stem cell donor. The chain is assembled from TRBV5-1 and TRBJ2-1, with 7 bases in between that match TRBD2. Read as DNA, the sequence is TGCGCCAGCAGCAGTGGCGGGAGAGTCTACAATGAGCAGTTCTTC. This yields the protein CASSSGGRVYNEQFF.